Each of the 9 T cell receptor beta chains below was sequenced from the same sample in a study of blood T cell repertoires in COVID-19 (dated by TCRdb to about 2020). The receptor library was made with the immunoSEQ multiplex PCR assay. The source is immuneACCESS, and TCRdb retained only in-frame sequences with V and J called. Part of the clones is not carried over; for the studies checked, unresolved V genes explain less than half of this, and the remainder is unexplained. The table for this sample lists tens of thousands of clones; about 81% of them were counted only once. The top ten clones comprise 9% to 15% of the sample. Sequencing was done on a sample of peripheral blood. The source is a human donor in a cohort sampled during active COVID-19.

The rearrangement joins TRBV27 to TRBJ1-2, with 8 bases that match TRBD1. With V trimmed by 6 bases and J by 8 bases, 14 bases remained unmatched. Germline CDR1 and CDR2: MNHEY and SMNVEV (reference sequence). This CDR3 comprises 15 residues. The CDR3 is CASSLWTGSADGYTF. In DNA, the CDR3 is TGTGCCAGCAGCCTCTGGACAGGGTCGGCCGACGGCTACACCTTC.

V gene TRBV3-1 (or the pseudogene TRBV3-2) combines with J gene TRBJ2-7, with D perhaps TRBD1 (5 bases). The CDR3 contains 14 residues. Germline CDR1 is LGHDT and CDR2 is YNNKEL (reference sequence). Trimming left V 1 base short and J 5 bases short, with 12 bases between. In nucleotides, the CDR3 is TGTGCCAGCAGCCAAGGGGGCCGGCAGAACGAGCAGTACTTC. Amino acids: CASSQGGRQNEQYF.

This chain joins TRBV13 and TRBJ2-7; 11 bases are shared with TRBD1. V was pared by 4 bases and J by 3 bases, with 14 bases of the junction left unmatched. Germline CDR1 and CDR2: PRHDT and FYEKMQ (reference sequence). This CDR3 has 18 residues. DNA for the CDR3: TGTGCCAGCAGCTCCCGTATGCCCGGGACAGGGGGGATCTACGAGCAGTACTTC. Amino acids: CASSSRMPGTGGIYEQYF.

J is TRBJ1-1 and V is TRBV19; no definite D call. This CDR3 spans 16 amino acids. The V gene lost 6 bases and the J gene lost 2 bases, with 19 bases spanning the gap. Germline CDR1 LNHDA, CDR2 SQIVND (reference sequence). The CDR3: CASRTYSRGINTEAFF. CDR3 nucleotide sequence: TGTGCCAGTAGGACTTATTCCCGGGGAATCAACACTGAAGCTTTCTTT.

The chain uses TRBV27 and TRBJ2-1; the match to TRBD2 covers 10 bases. V gave up 6 bases and J gave up 6 bases; unmatched junction bases: 11. The germline CDR1 and CDR2 sequences are MNHEY and SMNVEV (reference sequence). The CDR3 spans 16 residues. The CDR3 loop is CASSRFKAGGPNEQFF. In nucleotides, the CDR3 is TGTGCCAGCAGCCGCTTTAAAGCGGGAGGGCCCAATGAGCAGTTCTTC.

CDR3 protein: CASSPFSLAGGTDTQYF. The CDR3 DNA reads TGTGCCAGCAGCCCTTTTTCACTAGCGGGGGGCACAGATACGCAGTATTTT. This chain links TRBV28 with TRBJ2-3; 11 positions match TRBD2. Trimming at V came to 6 bases and at J to 1 base, leaving 9 bases not matched to a gene. The CDR3 runs to 17 residues. Germline V gives CDR1 MDHEN, CDR2 SYDVKM.

The rearrangement joins TRBV6-5 to TRBJ2-3; D unclear. There are 14 residues in the CDR3. CDR1 and CDR2 from the germline V gene are MNHEY and SVGAGI. Deletions cut 2 bases from V and 5 bases from J, with 11 bases between. This CDR3 is CASSYGSGGDTQYF. The CDR3 DNA reads TGTGCCAGCAGTTACGGATCCGGCGGAGATACGCAGTATTTT.

CDR3 sequence (DNA): TGTGCCAGCTCACCATTTACTCTAGCCGGCGAGCAGTACTTC. It encodes CASSPFTLAGEQYF. This chain links TRBV18 with TRBJ2-7, with D tentatively TRBD2 (5 bases). This CDR3 contains 14 residues. Germline loops: CDR1 KGHSH, CDR2 LQKENI. V was clipped by 2 bases and J by 6 bases, with 14 bases between them.

This clone was seen a single time. The chain couples TRBV30 to TRBJ1-3; TRBD1 matches at 8 bases. This CDR3 has 15 amino acids. The ends lost 2 bases at V and 4 bases at J; junction bases unmatched: 7. Per germline, CDR1 GTSNPN and CDR2 SVGIG (reference sequence). CDR3 sequence (DNA): TGTGCCTGGAGTATGGACAGGGTGGAAGGAAACACCATATATTTT. Amino acids: CAWSMDRVEGNTIYF.